Sequencing of this T cell receptor (beta chain) was carried out in a study of control samples from healthy donors and cancer patients. Germline V gene sequence: CDR1 MGHRA, CDR2 YSYEKL. The CDR3 has 17 amino acids. The ends were cut back, 0 bases at V and 4 bases at J, with 16 bases in the middle. Assay: immunoSEQ multiplex PCR; the TCRdb copy retains only in-frame clones and omits some. The table shows about 120,000 clones, with about 89% occurring only once. The sample holds a few counts of this clone. J is TRBJ1-5 and V is TRBV4-1; D perhaps matches TRBD1 (6 bases). The receptor was isolated from a man in his fifties or sixties in good health. Material: blood. The chain's CDR3 is CASSQDKKGGLNQPQHF. CDR3 bases: TGCGCCAGCAGCCAAGATAAAAAGGGGGGCTTGAATCAGCCCCAGCATTTT.